The clone carrying this TCR beta chain was detected only a few times. One Seattle source followed patients from active infection through their disease course. The data were taken from a study of blood T cell repertoires in COVID-19. Study as a whole: T cells, B-cell-depleted T cells, or PBMCs provided the cDNA or gDNA that served as material.

The V segment lost 5 bases and the J segment 9 bases; nucleotides outside the gene matches: 10. The CDR3 is 14 residues long. Germline V lookup: CDR1 SGHAT, CDR2 FQNNGV. Authors' processing steps: Reference gene primers were amplified, and this amplification served to estimate nucleated cell counts. Profiling relied on immunoSEQ multiplex PCR, and the TCRdb table lists in-frame clones only, not all of them. That table gives V, J and clone size, and the DNA gave D and trimming. The repertoire holds a few hundred thousand clones, 80% to 90% seen once, with around 5.8% in the top ten. This sequence was found in a woman aged 50 to 65 with COVID-19, enrolled during active disease. The V call is TRBV11-2, the J call TRBJ2-7, with 10 bases fitting TRBD1. Sequenced: peripheral blood. CDR3 nucleotide sequence: TGTGCCAGCAGCATAGGGACAGGGGCGCGAGGGCAGTACTTC. Translated, it gives CASSIGTGARGQYF.